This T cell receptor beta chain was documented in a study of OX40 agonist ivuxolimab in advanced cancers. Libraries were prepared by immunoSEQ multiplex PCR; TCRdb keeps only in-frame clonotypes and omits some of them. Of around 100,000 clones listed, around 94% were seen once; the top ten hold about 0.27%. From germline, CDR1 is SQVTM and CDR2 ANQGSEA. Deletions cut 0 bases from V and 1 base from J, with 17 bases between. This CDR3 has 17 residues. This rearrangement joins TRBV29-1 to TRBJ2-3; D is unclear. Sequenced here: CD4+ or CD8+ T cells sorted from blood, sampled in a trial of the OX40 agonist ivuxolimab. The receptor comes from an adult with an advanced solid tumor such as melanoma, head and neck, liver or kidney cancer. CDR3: CSVEDPSHPTRTDTQYF. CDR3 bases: TGCAGCGTTGAAGATCCGAGTCACCCCACTCGCACAGATACGCAGTATTTT.